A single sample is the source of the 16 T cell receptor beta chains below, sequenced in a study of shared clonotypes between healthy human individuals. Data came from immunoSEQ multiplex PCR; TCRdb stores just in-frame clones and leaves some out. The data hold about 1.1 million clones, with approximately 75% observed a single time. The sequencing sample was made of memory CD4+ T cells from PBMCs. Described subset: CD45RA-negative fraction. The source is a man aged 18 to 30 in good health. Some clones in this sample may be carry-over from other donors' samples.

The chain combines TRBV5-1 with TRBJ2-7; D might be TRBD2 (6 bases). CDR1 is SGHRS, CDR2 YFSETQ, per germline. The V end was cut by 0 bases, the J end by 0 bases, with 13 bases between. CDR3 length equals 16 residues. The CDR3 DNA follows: TGCGCCAGCAGCTTGGTTACAGCGGGTGTCTCCTACGAGCAGTACTTC. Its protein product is CASSLVTAGVSYEQYF.

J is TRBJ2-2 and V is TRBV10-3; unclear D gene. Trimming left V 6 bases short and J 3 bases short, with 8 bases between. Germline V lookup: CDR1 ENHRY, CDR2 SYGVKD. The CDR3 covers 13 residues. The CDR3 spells CAIRERDTGELFF. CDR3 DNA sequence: TGTGCCATCAGGGAAAGGGACACCGGGGAGCTGTTTTTT.

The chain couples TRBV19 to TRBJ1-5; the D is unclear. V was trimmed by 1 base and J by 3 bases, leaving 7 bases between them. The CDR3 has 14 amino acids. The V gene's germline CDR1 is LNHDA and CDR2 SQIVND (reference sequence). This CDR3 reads CASSIVQNNQPQHF. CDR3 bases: TGTGCCAGTAGTATAGTACAAAACAATCAGCCCCAGCATTTT.

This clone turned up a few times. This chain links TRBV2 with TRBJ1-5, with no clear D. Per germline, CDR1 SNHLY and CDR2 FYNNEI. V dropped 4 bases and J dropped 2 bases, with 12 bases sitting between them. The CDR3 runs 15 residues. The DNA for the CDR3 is TGTGCCAGCAGTGTTGAGACGGCTCGCAATCAGCCCCAGCATTTT. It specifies CASSVETARNQPQHF. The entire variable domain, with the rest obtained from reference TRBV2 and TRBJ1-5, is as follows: EPEVTQTPSHQVTQMGQEVILRCVPISNHLYFYWYRQILGQKVEFLVSFYNNEISEKSEIFDDQFSVERPDGSNFTLKIRSTKLEDSAMYFCASSVETARNQPQHFGDGTRLSIL.

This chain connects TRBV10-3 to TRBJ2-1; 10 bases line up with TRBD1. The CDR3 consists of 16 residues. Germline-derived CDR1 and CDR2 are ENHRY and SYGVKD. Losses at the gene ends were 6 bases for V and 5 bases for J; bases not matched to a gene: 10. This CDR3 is CAISARAGQGNNEQFF. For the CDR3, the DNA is TGTGCCATCAGCGCTAGGGCGGGACAGGGGAACAATGAGCAGTTCTTC.

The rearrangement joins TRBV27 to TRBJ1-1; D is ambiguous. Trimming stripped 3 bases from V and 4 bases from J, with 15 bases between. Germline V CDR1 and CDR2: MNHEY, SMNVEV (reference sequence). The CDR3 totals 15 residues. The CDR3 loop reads CASSFVGAGSTEAFF. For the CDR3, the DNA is TGTGCCAGCAGTTTCGTAGGCGCCGGAAGCACTGAAGCTTTCTTT.

As DNA, the CDR3 is TGTGCCAGCAGTGAAGGCTTACAGTACTACGAGCAGTACTTC. Protein sequence: CASSEGLQYYEQYF. V is TRBV6-1 and J is TRBJ2-7; D remains unclear. CDR3 length equals 14 residues. Trimming pared 1 base from V and 3 bases from J, leaving 10 bases between. Germline CDR1 is MNHNS and CDR2 is SASEGT.

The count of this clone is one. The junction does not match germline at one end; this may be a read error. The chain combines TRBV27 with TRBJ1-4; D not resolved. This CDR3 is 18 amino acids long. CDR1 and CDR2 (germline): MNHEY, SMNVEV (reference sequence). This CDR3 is CASRRRIRPIATNEKLLF. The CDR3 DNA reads TGTGCCAGCCGTCGACGGATCCGCCCAATTGCAACTAATGAAAAACTGCTTTTT.

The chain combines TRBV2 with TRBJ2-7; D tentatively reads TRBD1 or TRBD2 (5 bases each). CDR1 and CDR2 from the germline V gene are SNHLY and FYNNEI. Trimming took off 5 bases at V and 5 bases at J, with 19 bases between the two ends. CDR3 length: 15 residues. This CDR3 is CASSRLGPAANEQYF. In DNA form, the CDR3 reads TGTGCCAGCAGTCGACTGGGACCCGCGGCCAACGAGCAGTACTTC.

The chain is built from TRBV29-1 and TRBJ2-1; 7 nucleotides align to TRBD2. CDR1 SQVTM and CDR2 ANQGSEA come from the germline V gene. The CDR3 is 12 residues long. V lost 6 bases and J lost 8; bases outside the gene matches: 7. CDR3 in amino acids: CSVTDAGDEQFF. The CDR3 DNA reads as TGCAGCGTGACAGACGCGGGGGATGAGCAGTTCTTC.

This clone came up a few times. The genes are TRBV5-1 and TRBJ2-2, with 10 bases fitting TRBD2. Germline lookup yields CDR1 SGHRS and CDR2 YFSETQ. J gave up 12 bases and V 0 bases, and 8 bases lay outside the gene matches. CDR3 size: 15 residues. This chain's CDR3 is CASSLAGTSEEQLFF. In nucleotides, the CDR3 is TGCGCCAGCAGCTTGGCCGGGACTAGCGAGGAGCAGCTGTTTTTT.

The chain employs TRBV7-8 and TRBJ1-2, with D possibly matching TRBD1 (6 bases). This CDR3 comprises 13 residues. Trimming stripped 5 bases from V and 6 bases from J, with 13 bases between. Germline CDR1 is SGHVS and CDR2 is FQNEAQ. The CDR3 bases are TGTGCCAGCAGCCCGATGGGGGCGAATGGCTACACCTTC. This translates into CASSPMGANGYTF.

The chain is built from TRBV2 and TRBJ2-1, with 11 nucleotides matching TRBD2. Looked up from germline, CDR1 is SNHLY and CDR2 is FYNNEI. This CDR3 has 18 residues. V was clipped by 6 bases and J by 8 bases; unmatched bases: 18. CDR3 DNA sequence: TGTGCCAGCAGACCCGGACTAGCGGGTCTCTTCTCCCGCGATGAGCAGTTCTTC. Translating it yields CASRPGLAGLFSRDEQFF.

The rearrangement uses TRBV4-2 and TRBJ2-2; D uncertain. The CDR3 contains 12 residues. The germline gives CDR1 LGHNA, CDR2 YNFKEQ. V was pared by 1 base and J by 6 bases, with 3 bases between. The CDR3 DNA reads TGTGCCAGCAGCCAAGGATCCGGGGAGCTGTTTTTT. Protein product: CASSQGSGELFF.

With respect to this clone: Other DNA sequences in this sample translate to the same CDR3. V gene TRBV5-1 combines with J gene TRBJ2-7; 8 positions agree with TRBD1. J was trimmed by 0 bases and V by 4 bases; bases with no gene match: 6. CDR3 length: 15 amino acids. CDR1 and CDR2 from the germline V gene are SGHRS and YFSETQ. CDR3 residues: CASSPRTGPSYEQYF. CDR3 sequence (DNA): TGCGCCAGCAGCCCCCGGACAGGGCCCTCCTACGAGCAGTACTTC.

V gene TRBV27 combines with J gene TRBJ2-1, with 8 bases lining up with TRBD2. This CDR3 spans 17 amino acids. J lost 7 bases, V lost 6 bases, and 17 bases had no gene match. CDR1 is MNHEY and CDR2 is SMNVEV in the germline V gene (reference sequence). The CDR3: CASSSLRTSGGGNEQFF. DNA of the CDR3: TGTGCCAGCAGCTCCCTACGTACTAGCGGAGGGGGGAATGAGCAGTTCTTC.